This T cell receptor beta chain is drawn from a study of blood T cell repertoires in COVID-19. Measured with immunoSEQ multiplex PCR; TCRdb has only the in-frame clones, and not every one. The repertoire holds around 250,000 clones, about 83% seen once, with over 1.5% in the top ten. Germline CDR1 SGHRS, CDR2 YFSETQ. The CDR3 is 14 residues long. V shed 0 bases and J shed 5 bases, with 12 bases lying between them. As for this clone: The same CDR3 arises from other DNA sequences in this sample as well.

The rearrangement joins TRBV5-1 to TRBJ2-7; the D gene is possibly TRBD2 (6 bases). The source material was peripheral blood. The TCR sequence derives from a woman aged 40 to 50 who had recovered from COVID-19. Here the CDR3 reads CASSLVAGLNEQYF. CDR3 nucleotide sequence: TGCGCCAGCAGCTTGGTTGCGGGGTTAAACGAGCAGTACTTC.